This TCR delta chain originates from a study of γδ T cells in repeated Plasmodium falciparum infection. TCRdb repeated clone calling on the multiplex PCR reads with CATT. This table holds some 100,000 delta-chain clones, roughly 1.4% found once. Comment on this clone: A read error likely explains why the TCRdb protein, taken from a much larger clone, differs from this DNA's translation at residue 15; the protein shown is translated from the DNA.

CDR3 length: 18 residues. Germline V gene lookup returns CDR1 GEAIGNYY and CDR2 EKD. Flow sorting of PBMC yielded separate Vgamma9/Vdelta2+ and Vdelta2-negative gammadelta T cell populations for bulk repertoire analysis. The receptor comes from a pool of human donors (malaria-infected and uninfected, not separated). The V call is TRDV2, the J call TRDJ1; possible D gene TRDD2, 7 bases. TCRdb lists no J gene, so it was determined here by aligning the DNA to germline. The sequenced sample was gamma-delta T cells from blood. The chain's CDR3 is CACDPIPTLGVYTDELIF. In DNA, the CDR3 is TGTGCCTGTGACCCAATTCCTACGTTGGGGGTTTACACCGATGAACTCATCTTT.